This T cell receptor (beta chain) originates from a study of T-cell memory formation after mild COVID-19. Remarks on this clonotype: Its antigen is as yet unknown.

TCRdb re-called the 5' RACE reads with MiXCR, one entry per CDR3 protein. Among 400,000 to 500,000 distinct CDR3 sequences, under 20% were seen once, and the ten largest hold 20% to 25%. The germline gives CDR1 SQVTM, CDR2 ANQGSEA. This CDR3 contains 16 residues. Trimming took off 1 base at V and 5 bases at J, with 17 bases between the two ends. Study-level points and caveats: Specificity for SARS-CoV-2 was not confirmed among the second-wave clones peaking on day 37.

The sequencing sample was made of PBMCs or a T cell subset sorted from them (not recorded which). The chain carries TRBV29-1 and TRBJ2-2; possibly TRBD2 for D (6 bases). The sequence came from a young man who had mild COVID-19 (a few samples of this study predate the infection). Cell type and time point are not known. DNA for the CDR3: TGCAGCGTTGAAGCAGGACGGGGGTCTTGGACCGGGGAGCTGTTTTTT. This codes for CSVEAGRGSWTGELFF.